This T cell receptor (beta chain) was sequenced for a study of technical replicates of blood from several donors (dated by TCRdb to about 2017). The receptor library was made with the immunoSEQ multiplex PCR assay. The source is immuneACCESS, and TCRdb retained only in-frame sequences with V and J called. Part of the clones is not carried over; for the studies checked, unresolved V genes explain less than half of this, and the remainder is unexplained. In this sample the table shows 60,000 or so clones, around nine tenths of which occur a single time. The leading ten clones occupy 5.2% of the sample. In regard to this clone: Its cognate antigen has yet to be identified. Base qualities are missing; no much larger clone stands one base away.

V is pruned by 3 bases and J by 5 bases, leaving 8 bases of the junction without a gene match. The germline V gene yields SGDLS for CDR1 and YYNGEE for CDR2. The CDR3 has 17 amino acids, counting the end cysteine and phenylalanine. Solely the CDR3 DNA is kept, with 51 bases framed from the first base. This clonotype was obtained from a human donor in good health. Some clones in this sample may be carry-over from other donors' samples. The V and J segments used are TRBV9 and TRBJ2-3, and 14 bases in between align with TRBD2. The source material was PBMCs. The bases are TGTGCCAGCAGCGCCTTGGGACTAGCGGGAGTGAGAGATACGCAGTATTTT. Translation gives CASSALGLAGVRDTQYF. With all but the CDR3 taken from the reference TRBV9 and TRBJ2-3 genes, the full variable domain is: DSGVTQTPKHLITATGQRVTLRCSPRSGDLSVYWYQQSLDQGLQFLIQYYNGEERAKGNILERFSAQQFPDLHSELNLSSLELGDSALYFCASSALGLAGVRDTQYFGPGTRLTVL.